This TCR beta chain came from a study of blood T cells in healthy people across ages. Overall study context: Per two T cells, template switching captured roughly one barcoded beta molecule.

A second roughly 7 to 11 cycle PCR used barcoded and J-beta primers. TCRdb reanalysed the 5' RACE reads using MiXCR and keeps one entry per CDR3 protein. The sample has some 710,000 distinct CDR3 sequences, about 42% seen once; the top ten hold 18%. Note on this clonotype: Its antigen is currently unknown.

Study findings and constraints: As age increased, TCR beta diversity per million T cells fell in a roughly linear fashion.

CDR3 length equals 16 residues. V lost 4 bases and J 0 bases, leaving 14 bases between the germline ends. The germline CDR1 and CDR2 sequences are SGHRS and YFSETQ. Sequences were obtained from blood. The chain joins TRBV5-1 to TRBJ2-1; weak D call: TRBD2 (6 bases). The source is a man at least 80 years old in good health. The CDR3 bases are TGCGCCAGCAGCGAGCGGGTGGGGAGCTCCTACAATGAGCAGTTCTTC. Amino acids: CASSERVGSSYNEQFF.